The 3 T cell receptor beta chains presented below share a single source sample, sequenced in a study of HIV-infected patients and healthy controls. All unsorted peripheral T cells were captured because whole blood was used without fractionation. Alpha and beta constant-region primers primed reverse transcription of 500 to 550 ng RNA. Each of the alpha and beta chains got its own library through chain-specific third strand synthesis with indices. TCRdb ran MiXCR on the 5' RACE reads and lists one entry per CDR3 protein. The sample records more than 4,000 distinct CDR3 sequences, 10% to 15% being singletons. Sequencing used blood, obtained before antiretroviral therapy. These receptor sequences come from an adult with HIV infection.

In its sample, this clonotype ranks as medium-sized. The chain uses TRBV12-3 or TRBV12-4 and TRBJ1-1, with D unclear. This CDR3 has 16 amino acids. Between the trimmed V and J ends, which lost 7 bases and 3 bases, there was a span of 21 bases. Written as DNA, the CDR3 is TGTGCCAGCATCGCTGGGAGGGCCAAGAGAGACACTGAAGCTTTCTTT. Translating it yields CASIAGRAKRDTEAFF.

This clonotype is medium-sized in the sample. The chain combines TRBV4-3 with TRBJ2-1, with 11 bases fitting TRBD2. The CDR3 runs 16 residues. V shed 0 bases, J shed 5 bases, and the junction held 3 bases outside the gene matches. CDR1 is LGHNA and CDR2 is YSLEER in the germline V gene. CDR3: CASSQDLAGGHNEQFF. Written as DNA, the CDR3 is TGCGCCAGCAGCCAAGATCTAGCGGGAGGCCACAATGAGCAGTTCTTC.

Within the sample, this clonotype is medium-sized. The V and J genes are TRBV27 and TRBJ1-1, with TRBD1 matching over 7 bases. Germline V gene sequence: CDR1 MNHEY, CDR2 SMNVEV (reference sequence). Unmatched junction bases numbered 10, after V lost 6 bases and J lost 3 bases. The CDR3 has 15 residues. CDR3 DNA: TGTGCCAGCAGCTGGACAGGAGGTTTGGACACTGAAGCTTTCTTT. Amino acid sequence: CASSWTGGLDTEAFF.